The subject of this entry is one T cell receptor beta chain. The antigen remains undetermined. Researchers reported that TCR beta cDNA libraries carried unique molecular identifiers. A single record per CDR3 protein comes from TCRdb applying MiXCR to the PCR reads. Of around 190,000 distinct CDR3 sequences listed, 25% to 35% are singletons. This entry belongs to a study of post-analysis software for immune sequencing data. Study findings and constraints: TRBV segments more frequent in patients than in controls numbered several and included TRBV5-6, TRBV5-1 and TRBV20-1.

Germline CDR1 reads LGHDT; CDR2 reads YNNKEL (reference sequence). The CDR3 has 14 residues. V lost 1 base and J 1 base, leaving 7 bases between the germline ends. This rearrangement joins TRBV3-1 to TRBJ2-5; D unresolved. Sequenced material: blood. This receptor was taken from a girl aged 2 to 17 with multiple sclerosis. The CDR3: CASSQAALQETQYF. The CDR3 DNA is TGTGCCAGCAGCCAAGCGGCGCTCCAAGAGACCCAGTACTTC.